This is a list of T cell receptor beta chains from one sample in a study of T cells in Graves' hyperthyroidism and ophthalmopathy. TCRdb reprocessed the multiplex PCR reads via MiXCR and lists one record per CDR3 protein. The sample lists a few hundred thousand distinct CDR3 sequences; approximately 15% were seen once. The material sequenced was blood. Every receptor here comes from a woman aged 40 to 50 with Graves' ophthalmopathy. CDR3s include the opening cysteine and the closing phenylalanine or tryptophan. D genes are given only for firm matches. Not all rows give a size; the values are once, few, many and, for expanded clones, a class.

NA	TRBV5-1	14	TRBJ2-3	NA	TGCGCCAGCACCCATGCAGTTAGCACAGATACGCAGTATTTT	CASTHAVSTDTQYF
many	TRBV30	14	TRBJ1-1	NA	TGTGCCTGGAGTGTAGGGGCGCTGAACACTGAAGCTTTCTTT	CAWSVGALNTEAFF
many	TRBV11-2	15	TRBJ2-7	NA	TGTGCCAGCAGCTCCGGGTCCCAGGGAGTCTACGAGCAGTACTTC	CASSSGSQGVYEQYF
few	TRBV20-1	13	TRBJ2-7	TRBD2	TGCAGTGCTAGAGAAGCTGGGGGGGACGAGCAGTACTTC	CSAREAGGDEQYF
many	TRBV6-1	18	TRBJ2-3	NA	TGTGCCAGCAGTCCTCGACGGGTAGCTATACCTTTCACAGATACGCAGTATTTT	CASSPRRVAIPFTDTQYF
few	TRBV4-1	13	TRBJ1-3	NA	TGCGCCAGCAGCGTAGGCCTTGGTTACACCATATATTTT	CASSVGLGYTIYF
once	TRBV11-2	13	TRBJ2-3	NA	TGTGCCAGCAGCAGCCTCGACCTCGATACGCAGTATTTT	CASSSLDLDTQYF
NA	TRBV6-4	13	TRBJ1-1	NA	TGTGCCAGCAGTGGGACGGTGGGCACTGAAGCTTTCTTT	CASSGTVGTEAFF
many	TRBV28	15	TRBJ2-7	NA	TGTGCCAGCTTTTCGGGGGGCCAGTGGGCCCACGAGCAGTACTTC	CASFSGGQWAHEQYF
many	TRBV15	16	TRBJ2-7	TRBD2	TGTGCCACCAGCAGAGACCGGACTAGCGGGAGTTACGAGCAGTACTTC	CATSRDRTSGSYEQYF
few	TRBV4-1	15	TRBJ1-1	TRBD1	TGCGCCAGCAGCCTTCAGACAGGGACTGACACTGAAGCTTTCTTT	CASSLQTGTDTEAFF
NA	TRBV5-1	16	TRBJ1-2	NA	TGCGCCAGCAGCCCAAAGCAGGGACAATCCCAATATGGCTACACCTTC	CASSPKQGQSQYGYTF
few	TRBV7-2	14	TRBJ2-3	TRBD1	TGTGCCAGCAGTCCACAGGGGGCTGAGGATACGCAGTATTTT	CASSPQGAEDTQYF
NA	TRBV20-1	14	TRBJ2-2	NA	TGCAGTGCTAGGCGGGGTACGGGGGCCGGGGAGCTGTTTTTT	CSARRGTGAGELFF
NA	TRBV7-9	17	TRBJ1-4	NA	TGTGCCAGCAGCTTAGCTCCCCCCATGGCAACTAATGAAAAACTGTTTTTT	CASSLAPPMATNEKLFF
many	TRBV3-1	12	TRBJ1-1	NA	TGTGCCAGCAGCCACAGGAACACTGAAGCTTTCTTT	CASSHRNTEAFF
NA	TRBV30	14	TRBJ1-2	TRBD1	TGTGCCTGGAGTCCCTCTGGGGACAGGCCCGGCTACACCTTC	CAWSPSGDRPGYTF
many	TRBV12-3/TRBV12-4	18	TRBJ2-2	TRBD2	TGTGCCAGCAGCCGGACTAGCGGGAGAGAAAGAGACACCGGGGAGCTGTTTTTT	CASSRTSGRERDTGELFF
NA	TRBV5-1	15	TRBJ2-7	NA	TGCGCCAGCAGCTTGGGAGAGGCCCTCATCTACGAGCAGTACTTC	CASSLGEALIYEQYF
few	TRBV4-2	17	TRBJ2-3	TRBD2	TGTGCCAGCAGCCAAGATCTTCCGACTAGCTCTTTAGATACGCAGTATTTT	CASSQDLPTSSLDTQYF
many	TRBV29-1	12	TRBJ1-1	NA	TGCAGCGTTGACGCAGCGAACACTGAAGCTTTCTTT	CSVDAANTEAFF
few	TRBV3-1	16	TRBJ2-5	NA	TGTGCCAGCAGCCAACCACCGGGACAACCTCAAGAGACCCAGTACTTC	CASSQPPGQPQETQYF
many	TRBV2	15	TRBJ1-2	NA	TGTGCCAGGGGCCTCCCGGGGGCGCGATTTGATGGCTACACCTTC	CARGLPGARFDGYTF
many	TRBV2	12	TRBJ1-3	NA	TGTGCCAGCAGACCACTGGGAAACACCATATATTTT	CASRPLGNTIYF
once	TRBV2	15	TRBJ1-2	TRBD1	TGTGCCAGCAGCGCCGGGACAGGGAGGGCCTATGGCTACACCTTC	CASSAGTGRAYGYTF
NA	TRBV5-8	16	TRBJ2-7	TRBD2	TGTGCCAGCAGCCGGGGACTAGCGGAAGACTCCTACGAGCAGTACTTC	CASSRGLAEDSYEQYF
NA	TRBV5-8	13	TRBJ2-5	NA	TGTGCCAGCAGCTTATTTCATGGCGAGACCCAGTACTTC	CASSLFHGETQYF
few	TRBV29-1	12	TRBJ1-2	NA	TGCAGCGTTGGAACAGTGGACTATGGCTACACCTTC	CSVGTVDYGYTF
many	TRBV6-1	15	TRBJ2-7	TRBD1	TGTGCCAGCCGGACCGGGACAGGGAGCTCCTACGAGCAGTACTTC	CASRTGTGSSYEQYF
many	TRBV20-1	14	TRBJ2-5	NA	TGCAGTGCTAGGGAGGGCCGGCTCCAAGAGACCCAGTACTTC	CSAREGRLQETQYF